This is a list of T cell receptor beta chains from one sample in a study of cytomegalovirus exposure and HLA in healthy donors. Libraries were prepared by immunoSEQ multiplex PCR; TCRdb keeps only in-frame clonotypes and omits some of them. The data contain roughly 150,000 clones, around 75% of them singletons. The sequenced material came from PBMCs. The receptors here all came from a man in his thirties or forties in good health and CMV-seronegative. The CDR3 runs from the conserved cysteine through the conserved F or W. Each record gives: J gene, clone size, D gene, V gene, CDR3 length, CDR3 protein, CDR3 DNA. The D gene is left open where the match is weak. Not every row has a clone size; where given, it reads once, few, many or a size class.

J: TRBJ1-5
size: .
D: .
V: TRBV4-1
length: 14
CDR3: CASSQEKSPEPQHF
DNA: TGCGCCAGCAGCCAAGAGAAAAGCCCGGAGCCCCAGCATTTT

J: TRBJ2-7
size: .
D: TRBD2
V: TRBV11-2
length: 14
CDR3: CASSPWGLEGEQYF
DNA: TGTGCCAGCAGCCCGTGGGGACTAGAGGGCGAGCAGTACTTC

J: TRBJ2-5
size: .
D: TRBD1
V: TRBV27
length: 14
CDR3: CASSLGTGGPGQYF
DNA: TGTGCCAGCAGTCTAGGGACAGGGGGCCCCGGCCAGTACTTC

J: TRBJ2-1
size: .
D: .
V: TRBV18
length: 15
CDR3: CASSPSRNGVNEQFF
DNA: TGTGCCAGCTCACCATCGAGGAACGGGGTCAATGAGCAGTTCTTC

J: TRBJ2-1
size: .
D: TRBD2
V: TRBV30
length: 11
CDR3: CAWGLAGEQFF
DNA: TGTGCCTGGGGACTAGCCGGGGAGCAGTTCTTC

J: TRBJ1-2
size: .
D: .
V: TRBV29-1
length: 13
CDR3: CSVEDRGVQVYTF
DNA: TGCAGCGTTGAAGATCGGGGGGTTCAGGTTTACACCTTC

J: TRBJ1-2
size: .
D: .
V: TRBV6-4
length: 14
CDR3: CASSPGWSNYGYTF
DNA: TGTGCCAGCAGCCCTGGATGGAGTAACTATGGCTACACCTTC

J: TRBJ2-5
size: .
D: .
V: TRBV18
length: 12
CDR3: CASSPTQETQYF
DNA: TGTGCCAGCTCACCTACTCAAGAGACCCAGTACTTC

J: TRBJ1-5
size: .
D: .
V: TRBV19
length: 13
CDR3: CASSMVSGQPQHF
DNA: TGTGCCAGTAGTATGGTTTCGGGTCAGCCCCAGCATTTT

J: TRBJ1-1
size: .
D: .
V: TRBV2
length: 16
CDR3: CASSEGPTGRDTEAFF
DNA: TGTGCCAGCAGTGAAGGCCCGACAGGACGGGACACTGAAGCTTTCTTT

J: TRBJ2-5
size: .
D: .
V: TRBV27
length: 14
CDR3: CATNTGGPEETQYF
DNA: TGTGCCACCAATACCGGGGGGCCGGAGGAGACCCAGTACTTC

J: TRBJ2-7
size: .
D: TRBD1
V: TRBV5-1
length: 17
CDR3: CASSFPDRFQGIYEQYF
DNA: TGCGCCAGCAGCTTTCCGGACAGGTTCCAAGGGATCTACGAGCAGTACTTC

J: TRBJ2-1
size: .
D: .
V: TRBV19
length: 13
CDR3: CASSIDYDNEQFF
DNA: TGTGCCAGTAGTATAGATTATGACAATGAGCAGTTCTTC

J: TRBJ1-4
size: few
D: TRBD1
V: TRBV30
length: 12
CDR3: CAWGTGTEKLFF
DNA: TGTGCCTGGGGGACAGGGACTGAAAAACTGTTTTTT

J: TRBJ2-1
size: .
D: TRBD2
V: TRBV7-9
length: 15
CDR3: CASRHPSGSYNEQFF
DNA: TGTGCCAGCAGACACCCTAGCGGGAGCTACAATGAGCAGTTCTTC

J: TRBJ1-1
size: few
D: .
V: TRBV5-1
length: 14
CDR3: CASSLAGLDTEAFF
DNA: TGCGCCAGCAGCTTGGCAGGATTGGACACTGAAGCTTTCTTT

J: TRBJ2-1
size: once
D: .
V: TRBV29-1
length: 14
CDR3: CSPRQIGARNEQFF
DNA: TGCAGCCCCCGACAGATAGGGGCCCGAAATGAGCAGTTCTTC

J: TRBJ2-3
size: .
D: TRBD1
V: TRBV11-2
length: 16
CDR3: CASSLATGGRTDTQYF
DNA: TGTGCCAGCAGCTTAGCCACAGGGGGTCGCACAGATACGCAGTATTTT

J: TRBJ1-2
size: .
D: TRBD1
V: TRBV5-8
length: 16
CDR3: CASSFVGQGANYGYTF
DNA: TGTGCCAGCAGCTTTGTGGGGCAGGGGGCTAACTATGGCTACACCTTC

J: TRBJ1-2
size: .
D: .
V: TRBV27
length: 17
CDR3: CASSGGGTARYNYGYTF
DNA: TGTGCCAGCAGTGGCGGGGGGACTGCCCGTTATAACTATGGCTACACCTTC

J: TRBJ2-2
size: .
D: .
V: TRBV7-8
length: 13
CDR3: CASSLDGTGELFF
DNA: TGTGCCAGCAGCTTAGACGGCACCGGGGAGCTGTTTTTT

J: TRBJ2-7
size: .
D: TRBD2
V: TRBV4-2
length: 16
CDR3: CASSQESGRGPYEQYF
DNA: TGTGCCAGCAGCCAAGAAAGCGGGAGGGGACCCTACGAGCAGTACTTC

J: TRBJ1-2
size: .
D: .
V: TRBV5-1
length: 13
CDR3: CASSLETVEGYTF
DNA: TGCGCCAGCAGCTTGGAAACAGTTGAGGGCTACACCTTC

J: TRBJ1-5
size: .
D: .
V: TRBV21-1
length: 15
CDR3: CASSVRQGGNQPQHF
DNA: TGTGCCAGCAGCGTGCGACAGGGAGGCAATCAGCCCCAGCATTTT

J: TRBJ2-1
size: .
D: TRBD2
V: TRBV15
length: 20
CDR3: CATSSPIGRAGQSSYNEQFF
DNA: TGTGCCACCAGCAGCCCTATCGGGAGGGCAGGACAGAGCTCCTACAATGAGCAGTTCTTC

J: TRBJ2-1
size: .
D: TRBD2
V: TRBV25-1
length: 15
CDR3: CASTSGSGSENEQFF
DNA: TGTGCCAGCACCTCCGGAAGCGGGAGTGAGAATGAGCAGTTCTTC

J: TRBJ2-7
size: .
D: .
V: TRBV5-6
length: 14
CDR3: CASSFRSLNYEQYF
DNA: TGTGCCAGCAGCTTCCGATCTCTTAACTACGAGCAGTACTTC

J: TRBJ1-1
size: .
D: TRBD1
V: TRBV6-1
length: 12
CDR3: CAIQGRGTEAFF
DNA: TGTGCCATCCAGGGCAGGGGGACTGAAGCTTTCTTT